These 11 T cell receptor beta chains came from one sample sequenced in a study of beta chain features in type 1 diabetes. The isolated RNA, all of it, was reverse transcribed, so expressed TCRB transcripts were what got sequenced. Profiled with immunoSEQ multiplex PCR; TCRdb holds only in-frame clones, not every one. Here the sample spans roughly 450,000 clones, around 10% being singletons. Material: naive CD4+ T cells from blood. The source is a woman aged 18-35 years in good health.

The chain couples TRBV27 to TRBJ2-1; TRBD2 is a possible D gene (5 bases). The CDR3 covers 14 residues. Germline V CDR1 and CDR2: MNHEY, SMNVEV (reference sequence). Trimming pared 6 bases from V and 4 bases from J, leaving 13 bases between. CDR3 protein: CASRERVAYNEQFF. The CDR3 bases are TGTGCCAGCAGGGAGAGGGTAGCGTACAATGAGCAGTTCTTC.

The rearrangement links TRBV5-4 to TRBJ2-6, with D unresolved. V was shortened by 0 bases and J by 0 bases, with 7 bases between the two germline ends. The CDR3 extends over 16 amino acids. Germline values: CDR1 SGHNT, CDR2 YYREEE (reference sequence). The CDR3 DNA reads as TGTGCCAGCAGCTTGGGCGGCAGCTCTGGGGCCAACGTCCTGACTTTC. This gives the protein CASSLGGSSGANVLTF.

This clone has only a few counts. This chain links TRBV7-2 with TRBJ2-7; D perhaps matches TRBD1 (6 bases). V was cut by 5 bases and J by 1 base, with 12 bases left in between. Germline V gene lookup returns CDR1 SGHTA and CDR2 FQGNSA. The CDR3 totals 14 residues. CDR3 sequence: CASSTGTWSYEQYF. As DNA, the CDR3 is TGTGCCAGCAGCACAGGGACATGGTCCTACGAGCAGTACTTC.

This clone was picked up a small number of times. The chain combines TRBV20-1 with TRBJ2-4; D is undetermined. Germline lookup yields CDR1 DFQATT and CDR2 SNEGSKA (reference sequence). V lost 2 bases to trimming and J lost 15 bases, with 14 bases between them. The CDR3 sequence is 11 residues long. Here the CDR3 reads CSARWAPLWYF. The CDR3 DNA follows: TGCAGTGCTAGATGGGCCCCTCTCTGGTACTTC.

V gene TRBV13 combines with J gene TRBJ2-7; possibly TRBD1 or TRBD2 for D (5 bases each). Trimming shortened V by 2 bases and J by 1 base, and 12 bases separated the two germline ends. This CDR3 has 15 amino acids. The germline gives CDR1 PRHDT, CDR2 FYEKMQ (reference sequence). In DNA, the CDR3 is TGTGCCAGCAGCTTATTGGGGGAACCGTCCTACGAGCAGTACTTC. Encoded protein: CASSLLGEPSYEQYF.

This clone turned up a few times. The rearrangement joins TRBV4-1 to TRBJ1-2, with TRBD1 matching 8 bases. Germline loops: CDR1 MGHRA, CDR2 YSYEKL. CDR3 length: 15 amino acids. The trim removed 4 bases at V and 5 bases at J, leaving 9 bases unmatched. The CDR3 DNA reads TGCGCCAGCAGCCCCGGGACAGGTCCGGGATATGGCTACACCTTC. Translated, it gives CASSPGTGPGYGYTF.

This clone was observed a handful of times. This could be a read error, since a much larger clone is one nucleotide away. The identical CDR3 is also encoded by other nucleotide sequences in the sample. The chain recombines TRBV7-2 with TRBJ2-3; D not certain. Between the trimmed V and J ends, which lost 3 bases and 3 bases, there was a span of 1 base. CDR1 is SGHTA, CDR2 FQGNSA, per germline. There are 11 residues in the CDR3. For the CDR3, the DNA is TGTGCCAGCAGCTTGACAGATACGCAGTATTTT. Translated: CASSLTDTQYF.

This clone was seen only a few times. The chain recombines TRBV7-9 with TRBJ2-7; D is perhaps TRBD2 (5 bases). Germline lookup yields CDR1 SEHNR and CDR2 FQNEAQ (reference sequence). The CDR3 runs to 13 residues. V lost 5 bases and J 3 bases, leaving 11 bases between the germline ends. The DNA of the CDR3 is TGTGCCAGCAGCCCGGACGGACTCTACGAGCAGTACGTC. Its protein product is CASSPDGLYEQYV.

The rearrangement joins TRBV2 to TRBJ1-6, with unresolved D. The germline V and J ends were trimmed by 3 bases and 13 bases, with 10 bases remaining between them. CDR3 length: 12 amino acids. CDR1 is SNHLY, CDR2 FYNNEI, per germline. The CDR3 DNA reads TGTGCCAGCAGTGAGACGCTCTGGCCCCTCCACTTT. This encodes CASSETLWPLHF.

This clone was seen more than once but under ten times. The chain joins TRBV6-7 to TRBJ1-2; D uncertain. TRBV6-7 is classed as an ORF, of uncertain function. V was trimmed by 4 bases and J by 0 bases, leaving 12 bases between them. This CDR3 contains 15 residues. The CDR3 nucleotides read TGTGCCAGCAGTTCCAAGGTCCGAGCTAACTATGGCTACACCTTC. Translating it yields CASSSKVRANYGYTF.

The chain is built from TRBV29-1 and TRBJ1-1; D remains ambiguous. V gave up 6 bases and J gave up 0 bases, with 14 bases separating them. Germline V gene lookup returns CDR1 SQVTM and CDR2 ANQGSEA. This CDR3 contains 14 residues. The CDR3 region is CSVARARMNTEAFF. CDR3 nucleotides: TGCAGCGTCGCACGTGCGCGAATGAACACTGAAGCTTTCTTT.